This T cell receptor beta chain was recovered during a study of control samples from healthy donors and cancer patients. Sequencing used immunoSEQ multiplex PCR; TCRdb keeps in-frame clones, though not all of them. Among approximately 100,000 clones, roughly 90% were seen once, and the ten largest hold approximately 3%. The clonotype was recovered from a human donor in good health. The donor label of this sample is uncertain. Sequences were obtained from blood.

CDR3 protein: CATSESVAEGLETQYF. The CDR3 DNA reads as TGTGCCACCAGCGAATCGGTGGCGGAGGGCCTTGAGACCCAGTACTTC. The chain has TRBV15 and TRBJ2-5, with D perhaps TRBD2 (6 bases). This CDR3 contains 16 residues. The germline CDR1 and CDR2 sequences are LNHNV and YYDKDF (reference sequence). The V end was cut by 5 bases, the J end by 5 bases, with 21 bases between.